This T cell receptor (beta chain) was retrieved from a study of graft-versus-host responses after intestinal transplantation. Study context: All recipients got anti-thymocyte globulin induction, then tacrolimus and steroids for roughly three years.

The CDR3 contains 14 residues. Germline V gene data show CDR1 as MGHRA and CDR2 as YSYEKL. V lost 2 bases to trimming and J lost 1 base, with 7 bases between them. As concerns this clone: Its antigen is not identified.

The study's findings and limits: In recipient marrow, GvH clones were found, and some appeared first in ileum or blood. After transplant, early declines in HvG clones were associated with peak levels of circulating GvH clones.

Sequencing was performed with immunoSEQ multiplex PCR; in TCRdb, only in-frame clones are kept and a portion is missing. This table has around 88,000 clones, 75% to 95% appearing once. Sequencing was performed on unstimulated CD8+ T cells sorted from spleen or lymph node cells, taken before transplant. This sequence joins TRBV4-1 and TRBJ2-3, with D tentatively TRBD1 or TRBD2 (5 bases each). The source of this sequence is a human donor who was the organ donor for an intestinal transplant. The CDR3 DNA sequence: TGCGCCAGCAGCCAAAGGGACGGCACAGATACGCAGTATTTT. This encodes CASSQRDGTDTQYF.